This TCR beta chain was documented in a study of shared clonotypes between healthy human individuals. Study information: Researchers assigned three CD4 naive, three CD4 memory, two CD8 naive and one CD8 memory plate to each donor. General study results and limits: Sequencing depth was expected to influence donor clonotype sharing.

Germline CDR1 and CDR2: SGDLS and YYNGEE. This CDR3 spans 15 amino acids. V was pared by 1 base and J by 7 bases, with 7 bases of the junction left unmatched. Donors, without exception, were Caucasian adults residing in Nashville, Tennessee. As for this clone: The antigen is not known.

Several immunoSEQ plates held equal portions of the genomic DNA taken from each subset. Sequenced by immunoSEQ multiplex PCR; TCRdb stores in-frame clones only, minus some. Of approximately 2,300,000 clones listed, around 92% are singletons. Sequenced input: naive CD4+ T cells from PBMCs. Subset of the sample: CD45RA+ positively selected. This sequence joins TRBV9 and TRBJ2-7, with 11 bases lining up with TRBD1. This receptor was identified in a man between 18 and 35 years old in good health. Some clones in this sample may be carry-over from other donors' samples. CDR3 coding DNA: TGTGCCAGCAGCGTAAGGGGACAGGGGGACGGGGAGCAGTACTTC. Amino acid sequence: CASSVRGQGDGEQYF. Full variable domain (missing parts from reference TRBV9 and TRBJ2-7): DSGVTQTPKHLITATGQRVTLRCSPRSGDLSVYWYQQSLDQGLQFLIQYYNGEERAKGNILERFSAQQFPDLHSELNLSSLELGDSALYFCASSVRGQGDGEQYFGPGTRLTVT.